Listed here is a single TCR beta chain. Its specificity is unknown. This sample is part of a study of T cell responses to AZD1222 COVID-19 vaccine. The CDR3 has 14 amino acids. The germline gives CDR1 SGDLS, CDR2 YYNGEE. V lost 4 bases to trimming and J lost 3 bases; unmatched junction nucleotides: 5. General observations from the study: Spike was spanned by vaccine-associated CD4 TCRs, which were dominant at 160-218 and 743-854. Females made up more of the donors, who were largely white British, and clonal diversity may have come out too low.

Produced via immunoSEQ multiplex PCR; TCRdb's table is partial and in-frame only. The table lists under 70,000 clones, 84% of them singletons, with 21% in the top ten. The origin of this receptor is an adult in good health. Material: peripheral blood, obtained on day 0 of AZD1222 vaccination. The J gene is TRBJ1-1, the V gene TRBV9; 8 bases agree with TRBD1. The CDR3 region is CASSLNRGDTEAFF. The CDR3 region has the DNA TGTGCCAGCAGCCTAAACAGGGGGGACACTGAAGCTTTCTTT.